This paragraph covers one TCR beta chain sequence. The antigen remains undetermined. The CDR3 runs 17 residues. Germline loops: CDR1 SGHAT, CDR2 FQNNGV. The junction had 9 bases not matched to a gene; V was cut back by 5 bases and J by 0 bases. The data are from a study of CD4+ T cells in melanoma. Generated by immunoSEQ multiplex PCR, the TCRdb table keeps only in-frame clones and is missing some. The data hold 120,000 to 150,000 clones, with 92% observed a single time. The study's findings and limits: CD8+ T cell, macrophage and B cell function reportedly correlated with neoantigen-specific CD4+ T cells. Neoantigen-specific CD4+ T cells in melanoma reportedly had diverse differentiation states.

The chain joins TRBV11-2 to TRBJ2-4; 8 nucleotides line up with TRBD1. This receptor was identified in a human donor with melanoma. The CDR3 bases are TGTGCCAGCAGCGCGGGACAGGACCCGCTAGCCAAAAACATTCAGTACTTC. It encodes CASSAGQDPLAKNIQYF.